This T cell receptor (beta chain) was profiled in a study of Graves' ophthalmopathy and Graves' hyperthyroidism. This clonotype was seen repeatedly, ten times or more. The junction had 4 bases not matched to a gene; V was cut back by 6 bases and J by 3 bases. The CDR3 consists of 15 residues. The germline gives CDR1 MNHEY, CDR2 SVGEGT. RNA transcripts yielded amplified TCR beta CDR3 regions. RT-PCR with HTBI primers came first, then second-round multiplex PCR. Each CDR3 protein gets one entry after TCRdb re-called the multiplex PCR reads with MiXCR. The sample shows 620,000 or so distinct CDR3 sequences, about a fifth of them seen only once.

This sequence originates from a woman in her late teens or twenties with stable Graves' hyperthyroidism. Some clones in this sample may be carry-over from other donors' samples. The sample taken for sequencing was peripheral blood. This chain joins TRBV6-2 or TRBV6-3 and TRBJ2-3; 12 bases match TRBD2. The CDR3 here is CASRKLAGGTDTQYF. The CDR3 DNA reads as TGTGCCAGCAGAAAACTAGCGGGGGGAACAGATACGCAGTATTTT.